One and the same sample provided the 21 T cell receptor beta chains below, sequenced in a study of cytomegalovirus exposure and HLA in healthy donors. The primer mix had 60 Vbeta and 13 Jbeta primers. Repertoires were generated with immunoSEQ multiplex PCR, while TCRdb's copy carries only in-frame clones and drops some. The table includes 140,000 to 150,000 clones, 77% detected once. Input material: PBMCs. The receptors derive from a male donor in good health and CMV-seronegative.

This chain joins TRBV7-2 and TRBJ1-1; maybe TRBD1 (5 bases). Germline CDR1 and CDR2: SGHTA and FQGNSA. V was trimmed by 2 bases and J by 0 bases, leaving 13 bases between them. The CDR3 loop spans 16 amino acids. Written as DNA, the CDR3 is TGTGCCAGCAGCTTAATGCCAGGGCTGATGAACACTGAAGCTTTCTTT. Translated, it gives CASSLMPGLMNTEAFF.

This chain links TRBV5-4 with TRBJ2-5; 9 bases agree with TRBD1. Germline CDR1 is SGHNT and CDR2 is YYREEE (reference sequence). V gave up 2 bases and J gave up 11 bases; unmatched junction bases: 10. The CDR3 contains 14 residues. CDR3 region: CASSFGTGSGEQYF. The CDR3 nucleotides read TGTGCCAGCAGCTTTGGGACAGGGTCGGGAGAGCAGTACTTC.

CDR3 DNA: TGTGCCAGCAGTTACTCTGACAGGGATGGGGAGTTCTTC. Translating gives CASSYSDRDGEFF. The chain carries TRBV6-5 and TRBJ2-1; 7 positions agree with TRBD1. Germline CDR1 reads MNHEY; CDR2 reads SVGAGI. The V gene end was trimmed by 0 bases and the J gene end by 14 bases; junction bases not matched to a gene: 7. This CDR3 is built from 13 residues.

V gene TRBV6-5 combines with J gene TRBJ2-1; 8 bases are a match to TRBD2. V lost 10 bases, J lost 4 bases, and 9 bases stayed unmatched. This CDR3 is 14 amino acids long. Germline V gene sequence: CDR1 MNHEY, CDR2 SVGAGI. DNA of the CDR3: TGTGCCACGGGGGGTAGCGGGAAGTACAATGAGCAGTTCTTC. This gives the protein CATGGSGKYNEQFF.

In this sample, this clone turned up a few times. The CDR3 here is CASRAGTGGDEQYF. Here the CDR3 DNA reads TGCGCCAGCAGGGCCGGGACAGGGGGCGACGAGCAGTACTTC. The chain carries TRBV10-2 and TRBJ2-7; 12 positions agree with TRBD1. This CDR3 region has 14 residues. Germline values: CDR1 WSHSY, CDR2 SAAADI. Germline trimming cut 6 bases from V and 5 bases from J; bases unmatched to any gene: 5.

The V and J genes are TRBV4-1 and TRBJ1-5, with 7 bases that match TRBD1. V shed 3 bases and J 0 bases; nucleotides not matched to a gene: 14. Looked up from germline, CDR1 is MGHRA and CDR2 is YSYEKL. This CDR3 has 19 amino acids. CDR3: CASSHPQSGTANSNQPQHF. The CDR3 coding sequence is TGCGCCAGCAGCCACCCCCAGTCGGGGACAGCTAATAGCAATCAGCCCCAGCATTTT.

The chain has TRBV21-1 and TRBJ1-5. TRBV21-1 is recorded as a pseudogene. The CDR3 consists of 14 residues. The CDR3 reads CASSKDRGDQPQHF. The CDR3 region has the DNA TGTGCCAGCAGCAAAGATCGCGGGGACCAGCCCCAGCATTTT.

The chain employs TRBV7-9 and TRBJ2-1; TRBD1 matches at 7 bases. V was pared by 5 bases and J by 13 bases, with 5 bases of the junction left unmatched. This CDR3 comprises 11 residues. In germline, CDR1 is SEHNR, CDR2 FQNEAQ (reference sequence). Here the CDR3 reads CASSRGQPQFF. DNA for the CDR3: TGTGCCAGCAGCCGGGGACAGCCACAGTTCTTC. Full variable domain (missing parts from reference TRBV7-9 and TRBJ2-1): DTGVSQNPRHKITKRGQNVTFRCDPISEHNRLYWYRQTLGQGPEFLTYFQNEAQLEKSRLLSDRFSAERPKGSFSTLEIQRTEQGDSAMYLCASSRGQPQFFGPGTRLTVL.

This clone was counted a few times. V usage is TRBV7-6 and J usage is TRBJ2-7; TRBD2 is a possible D gene (5 bases). CDR3 length equals 15 residues. Per germline, CDR1 SGHVS and CDR2 FNYEAQ. V shed 1 base and J shed 4 bases, with 14 bases lying between them. As DNA, the CDR3 is TGTGCCAGCAGCTTAGGCCTAGATGAGGGATACGAGCAGTACTTC. It specifies CASSLGLDEGYEQYF.

The CDR3: CASSLTSGSSYNEQFF. CDR3 sequence (DNA): TGTGCCAGCAGCTTGACTAGCGGGAGCTCCTACAATGAGCAGTTCTTC. The gene calls are TRBV9 and TRBJ2-1, with TRBD2 matching over 12 bases. The V and J ends lost 4 bases and 0 bases, in that order; junction bases with no gene match: 2. Germline V gene sequence: CDR1 SGDLS, CDR2 YYNGEE. The CDR3 sequence is 16 residues long.

This clone is a singleton in its sample. This sequence joins TRBV19 and TRBJ1-5; perhaps TRBD1 as D (6 bases). Germline V lookup: CDR1 LNHDA, CDR2 SQIVND (reference sequence). Trimming cost V 9 bases and J 0 bases, with 15 bases left between them. This CDR3 contains 15 residues. DNA of the CDR3: TGTGCCAGCCTGCTACAGGGTTATAGCAATCAGCCCCAGCATTTT. Its protein is CASLLQGYSNQPQHF.

This chain joins TRBV7-9 and TRBJ2-6; D is unresolved. The ends were cut back, 4 bases at V and 0 bases at J, with 7 bases in the middle. Germline V gives CDR1 SEHNR, CDR2 FQNEAQ (reference sequence). The CDR3 is 15 amino acids. CDR3: CASSSTDSGANVLTF. In DNA, the CDR3 is TGTGCCAGCAGCTCGACTGACTCTGGGGCCAACGTCCTGACTTTC.

The V gene is TRBV7-9, the J gene TRBJ2-5; D is perhaps TRBD1 (5 bases). V was clipped by 0 bases and J by 0 bases, with 14 bases between them. Germline values: CDR1 SEHNR, CDR2 FQNEAQ (reference sequence). The CDR3 is 17 residues long. CDR3 coding DNA: TGTGCCAGCAGCTTAGCGGTAGGGGTCCTCAACCAAGAGACCCAGTACTTC. This sequence encodes CASSLAVGVLNQETQYF.

This clone was observed a handful of times. The chain carries TRBV7-8 and TRBJ2-7; 8 bases are shared with TRBD2. Germline lookup yields CDR1 SGHVS and CDR2 FQNEAQ. V lost 7 bases and J lost 0; bases outside the gene matches: 8. The CDR3 consists of 15 residues. The CDR3 loop reads CASTLAGESSYEQYF. The CDR3 coding sequence is TGTGCCAGCACCCTAGCGGGCGAGAGCTCCTACGAGCAGTACTTC.

Only one count was recorded for this clone. The chain combines TRBV4-2 with TRBJ2-3; 11 positions match TRBD2. V was clipped by 0 bases and J by 0 bases; unmatched bases: 8. The CDR3 is 19 amino acids. Looked up from germline, CDR1 is LGHNA and CDR2 is YNFKEQ. This CDR3 is CASSQETSGAISSTDTQYF. The CDR3 DNA follows: TGTGCCAGCAGCCAAGAGACTAGCGGGGCCATCTCTAGCACAGATACGCAGTATTTT.

V is TRBV18 and J is TRBJ2-1; D might be TRBD1 (6 bases). V gave up 3 bases and J gave up 7 bases, with 7 bases separating them. There are 12 residues in the CDR3. Germline V gives CDR1 KGHSH, CDR2 LQKENI. The chain's CDR3 is CASSPTGNEQFF. In DNA, the CDR3 is TGTGCCAGCTCACCTACAGGGAATGAGCAGTTCTTC.

The table lists this clone with a count of one. In nucleotides, the CDR3 is TGTGCCAGCAGCGTAGGAGCGCCAACCTACGAGCAGTACTTC. Residues: CASSVGAPTYEQYF. This chain links TRBV9 with TRBJ2-7; D is uncertain. Germline loops: CDR1 SGDLS, CDR2 YYNGEE. V shed 0 bases and J shed 2 bases, with 9 bases lying between them. The CDR3 runs to 14 residues.

The rearrangement joins TRBV7-9 to TRBJ1-2; maybe TRBD1 (5 bases). This CDR3 region has 14 residues. CDR1 is SEHNR, CDR2 FQNEAQ, per germline (reference sequence). The V and J ends lost 5 bases and 1 base respectively, with 11 bases between them. CDR3 sequence reads: CASSQRQNNYGYTF. The CDR3 DNA sequence: TGTGCCAGCAGCCAAAGACAGAATAACTATGGCTACACCTTC.

The genes are TRBV13 and TRBJ1-1, with TRBD1 matching over 8 bases. The germline V gene encodes CDR1 PRHDT and CDR2 FYEKMQ (reference sequence). The CDR3 has 13 residues. V lost 5 bases, J lost 11 bases, and 10 bases stayed unmatched. CDR3 in amino acids: CASSIRQGRGAFF. CDR3 DNA: TGTGCCAGCAGCATTCGACAGGGGCGTGGGGCTTTCTTT. The variable domain in full, completed from reference TRBV13 and TRBJ1-1, reads AAGVIQSPRHLIKEKRETATLKCYPIPRHDTVYWYQQGPGQDPQFLISFYEKMQSDKGSIPDRFSAQQFSDYHSELNMSSLELGDSALYFCASSIRQGRGAFFGQGTRLTVV.

This chain connects TRBV18 to TRBJ2-2; 9 nucleotides match TRBD1. J gave up 3 bases and V 4 bases, and 6 bases lay outside the gene matches. Looked up from germline, CDR1 is KGHSH and CDR2 is LQKENI. The CDR3 totals 16 residues. Written as DNA, the CDR3 is TGTGCCAGCTCACGTTCACAGGGGGCGTACACCGGGGAGCTGTTTTTT. Translating it yields CASSRSQGAYTGELFF.

CDR3 DNA sequence: TGTGCCAGCAGTTACGGCGGGGGCCTAACCTACGAGCAGTACTTC. It is translated as CASSYGGGLTYEQYF. The rearrangement links TRBV6-6 to TRBJ2-7, with TRBD2 as a possible D gene (7 bases). Germline V gene sequence: CDR1 MNHNY, CDR2 SVGAGI (reference sequence). Trimming took off 2 bases at V and 2 bases at J, with 13 bases between the two ends. This CDR3 comprises 15 residues.